This TCR beta chain comes out of a study of T-cell memory formation after mild COVID-19. Study findings and constraints: Largely, contracting CD4+ clones fell within CM and EM, and contracting CD8+ clones within EMRA. Later expanders leaned toward CD4+, whereas clones contracting from day 15 to 85 were balanced CD4/CD8.

Only a few counts were recorded for this clonotype. Its specificity is unknown. Constant-segment primers and 5'RACE yielded cDNA libraries for TCR alpha and TCR beta, each carrying sample barcodes and UMIs. TCRdb analysed the 5' RACE reads with MiXCR anew, one entry per CDR3 protein. In the table there are some 120,000 distinct CDR3 sequences, approximately 15% of which are singletons. The germline V gene has CDR1 MDHEN and CDR2 SYDVKM. V was trimmed by 10 bases and J by 0 bases, leaving 11 bases between them. The CDR3 runs to 13 residues. The sequence came from a man aged 18 to 29 who had mild COVID-19 (a few samples of this study predate the infection). Cell type and time point are not known. The genes are TRBV28 and TRBJ2-3, with unresolved D. Specimen: PBMCs or a T cell subset sorted from them (not recorded which). This CDR3 reads CATQRPSTDTQYF. The CDR3 DNA reads TGTGCCACCCAACGACCTAGCACAGATACGCAGTATTTT.